This T cell receptor beta chain was found in a study of regulatory T cells in long-lasting Graves disease. V was shortened by 6 bases and J by 1 base, with 7 bases between the two germline ends. The CDR3 sequence is 14 residues long. CDR1 and CDR2 (germline): MNHNS, SASEGT. Arm-PCR of CDR3 regions with iRepertoire HTBI primers generated TCR beta libraries. From the multiplex PCR reads, TCRdb called clonotypes with MiXCR, one entry per CDR3 protein. The repertoire consists of hundreds of thousands of distinct CDR3 sequences, with roughly 13% occurring once and the leading ten covering roughly 10%. Time point indicated: newly diagnosed GD, antithyroid drugs for less than 3 months. From PBMCs, RNA was extracted and then used to make the TCR library. This clonotype has at least ten counts. These data also formed part of another study, on T cells in Graves' hyperthyroidism and ophthalmopathy.

The chain is built from TRBV6-1 and TRBJ2-6; no firm D call. Sequencing was performed on peripheral blood mononuclear cells (PBMCs), taken at new diagnosis, from a patient treated with antithyroid drugs. This TCR was recovered from a man aged 25 to 40 with Graves disease. The CDR3 DNA reads as TGTGCCAGCAGCCGGCTTTCTGGGGCCAACGTCCTGACTTTC. As protein: CASSRLSGANVLTF.